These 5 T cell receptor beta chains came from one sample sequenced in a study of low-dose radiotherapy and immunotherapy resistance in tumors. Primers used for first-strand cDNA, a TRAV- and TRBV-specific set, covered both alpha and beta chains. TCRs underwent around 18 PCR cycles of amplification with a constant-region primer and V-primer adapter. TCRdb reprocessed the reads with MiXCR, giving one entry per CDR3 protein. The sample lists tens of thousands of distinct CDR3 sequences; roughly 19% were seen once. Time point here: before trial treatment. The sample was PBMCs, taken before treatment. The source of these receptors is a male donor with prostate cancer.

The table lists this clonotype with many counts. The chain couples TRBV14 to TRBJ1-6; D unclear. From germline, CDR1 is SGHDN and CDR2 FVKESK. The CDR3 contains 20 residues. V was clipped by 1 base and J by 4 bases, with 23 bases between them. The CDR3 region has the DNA TGTGCCAGCAGCCAAGTGGTTCGTCCGGGGAGTCAACCATATAATTCACCCCTCCACTTT. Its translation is CASSQVVRPGSQPYNSPLHF.

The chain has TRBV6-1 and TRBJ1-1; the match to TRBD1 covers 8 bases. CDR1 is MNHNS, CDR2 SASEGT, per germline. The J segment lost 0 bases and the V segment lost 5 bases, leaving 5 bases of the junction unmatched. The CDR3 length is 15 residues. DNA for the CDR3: TGTGCCAGCAGTTCGGACAGGGTAATGAACACTGAAGCTTTCTTT. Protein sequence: CASSSDRVMNTEAFF.

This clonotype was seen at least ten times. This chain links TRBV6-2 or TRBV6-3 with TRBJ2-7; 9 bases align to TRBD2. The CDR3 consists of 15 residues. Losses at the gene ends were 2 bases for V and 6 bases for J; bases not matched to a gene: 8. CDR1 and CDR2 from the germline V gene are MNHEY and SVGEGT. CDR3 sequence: CASSYHQRGVGEQYF. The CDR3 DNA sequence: TGTGCCAGCAGTTACCACCAGCGGGGGGTCGGCGAGCAGTACTTC.

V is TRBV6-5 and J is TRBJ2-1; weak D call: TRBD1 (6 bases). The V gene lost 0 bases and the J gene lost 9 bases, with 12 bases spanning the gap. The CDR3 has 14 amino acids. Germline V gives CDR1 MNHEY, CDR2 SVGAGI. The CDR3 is CASSYSYGGGEQFF. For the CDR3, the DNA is TGTGCCAGCAGTTACTCGTATGGGGGCGGTGAGCAGTTCTTC.

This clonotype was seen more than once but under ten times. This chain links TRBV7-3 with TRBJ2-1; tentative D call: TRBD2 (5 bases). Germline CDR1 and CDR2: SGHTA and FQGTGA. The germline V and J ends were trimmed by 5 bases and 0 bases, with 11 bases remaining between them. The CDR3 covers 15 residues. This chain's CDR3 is CASSPEGSSYNEQFF. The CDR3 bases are TGTGCCAGCAGCCCCGAGGGCTCCTCCTACAATGAGCAGTTCTTC.